Presented here are 15 T cell receptor beta chains from one specimen sequenced in a study of blood T cell repertoires in COVID-19. Sequencing used immunoSEQ multiplex PCR; TCRdb keeps in-frame clones, though not all of them. The table includes about 310,000 clones, around 90% detected once. Specimen: peripheral blood. Receptors originate from a woman under 40 with COVID-19, enrolled during active disease.

This clone has only one observation. The V and J genes are TRBV27 and TRBJ2-3, with a possible D match to TRBD1 (5 bases). The CDR3 contains 17 residues. Looked up from germline, CDR1 is MNHEY and CDR2 is SMNVEV (reference sequence). V was clipped by 5 bases and J by 5 bases, with 23 bases between them. The CDR3 region has the DNA TGTGCCAGCAGTACCAATTTCGACAGCAGAGAGTTAGATACGCAGTATTTT. It specifies CASSTNFDSRELDTQYF.

The chain couples TRBV19 to TRBJ1-2; 8 nucleotides agree with TRBD1. Germline CDR1 is LNHDA and CDR2 is SQIVND (reference sequence). With V trimmed by 8 bases and J by 8 bases, 13 bases remained unmatched. CDR3 length equals 14 residues. This chain's CDR3 is CASAGAGGYRGYTF. The CDR3 bases are TGTGCCAGTGCGGGCGCAGGGGGCTATCGGGGCTACACCTTC.

The chain has TRBV23-1 and TRBJ2-7, with D possibly TRBD1 on 6 matching bases. TRBV23-1 is reported as an ORF; its role is uncertain. The V end lost 1 base, the J end lost 6 bases, and 16 bases lay between the germline ends. CDR3 length: 15 residues. The CDR3 DNA follows: TGCGCCAGCAGTCAATATGCCACAGGGCGTCGCGAGCAGTACTTC. Translation: CASSQYATGRREQYF.

J is TRBJ1-2 and V is TRBV30; a weak D match, TRBD1 (6 bases). The CDR3 is made up of 16 amino acids. CDR1 GTSNPN and CDR2 SVGIG come from the germline V gene (reference sequence). The V end lost 0 bases, the J end lost 0 bases, and 14 bases lay between the germline ends. The CDR3 sequence: CAWSVQGELANYGYTF. The CDR3 nucleotides read TGTGCCTGGAGTGTACAGGGAGAGTTAGCTAACTATGGCTACACCTTC. The whole variable domain, remainder taken from reference TRBV30 and TRBJ1-2, is SQTIHQWPATLVQPVGSPLSLECTVEGTSNPNLYWYRQAAGRGLQLLFYSVGIGQISSEVPQNLSASRPQDRQFILSSKKLLLSDSGFYLCAWSVQGELANYGYTFGSGTRLTVV.

The chain links TRBV5-4 to TRBJ2-7, with D possibly TRBD1 on 6 matching bases. Trimming took 0 bases from V and 6 from J, leaving 10 bases between them. In germline, CDR1 is SGHNT, CDR2 YYREEE (reference sequence). The CDR3 runs 13 residues. CDR3 nucleotide sequence: TGTGCCAGCAGCTTGGGGACAGTTTCCGAGCAGTACTTC. Protein product: CASSLGTVSEQYF.

The rearrangement joins TRBV6-5 to TRBJ1-1, with 9 nucleotides matching TRBD1. The length of the CDR3 is 16 residues. The J segment lost 2 bases and the V segment lost 2 bases, leaving 6 bases of the junction unmatched. CDR1 is MNHEY, CDR2 SVGAGI, per germline. CDR3 protein: CASSYASGQGNTEAFF. CDR3 DNA sequence: TGTGCCAGCAGTTACGCCTCGGGACAGGGCAACACTGAAGCTTTCTTT.

The chain has TRBV7-9 and TRBJ1-1, with 9 bases lining up with TRBD1. Germline assignment: CDR1 SEHNR and CDR2 FQNEAQ (reference sequence). V lost 4 bases, J lost 5 bases, and 8 bases stayed unmatched. The CDR3 totals 15 residues. CDR3 bases: TGTGCCAGCAGCTCCACAGGGGGCGCGAGGACTGAAGCTTTCTTT. This codes for CASSSTGGARTEAFF.

The chain is built from TRBV5-1 and TRBJ1-6, with D possibly TRBD1 on 6 matching bases. The ends were cut back, 3 bases at V and 0 bases at J, with 10 bases in the middle. The germline V gene has CDR1 SGHRS and CDR2 YFSETQ. CDR3 size: 16 residues. The CDR3 protein is CASSYRESSYNSPLHF. CDR3 coding DNA: TGCGCCAGCAGCTACAGGGAGAGCTCCTATAATTCACCCCTCCACTTT.

The chain is built from TRBV5-1 and TRBJ2-4, with D possibly matching TRBD2 (5 bases). The CDR3 loop spans 16 amino acids. The germline CDR1 and CDR2 sequences are SGHRS and YFSETQ. V lost 1 base, J lost 5 bases, and 16 bases lay in between. The CDR3, as DNA: TGCGCCAGCAGCTTGTATTCCGGAGGCGCGGAAAACATTCAGTACTTC. This encodes CASSLYSGGAENIQYF.

This chain links TRBV24-1 with TRBJ2-7, with D possibly matching TRBD1 (5 bases). Germline CDR1 and CDR2: KGHDR and SFDVKD. The CDR3 runs 15 residues. The V end lost 0 bases, the J end lost 0 bases, and 8 bases lay between the germline ends. In nucleotides, the CDR3 is TGTGCCACCAGTGATTTGAGGGGCCTCTCCTACGAGCAGTACTTC. This gives the protein CATSDLRGLSYEQYF.

This sequence joins TRBV7-9 and TRBJ2-6; D possibly corresponds to TRBD1 (5 bases). The CDR3 loop spans 18 amino acids. With 4 bases removed from V and 0 bases from J, the gap between germline ends came to 16 bases. Germline CDR1 is SEHNR and CDR2 is FQNEAQ (reference sequence). As DNA, the CDR3 is TGTGCCAGCAGCTCACCCCCTTCGACAGTCTCTGGGGCCAACGTCCTGACTTTC. It yields the protein CASSSPPSTVSGANVLTF.

V is TRBV4-2 and J is TRBJ2-3; D possibly corresponds to TRBD2 (6 bases). V lost 4 bases, J lost 0 bases, and 11 bases lay in between. The CDR3 runs 15 residues. Germline CDR1 and CDR2: LGHNA and YNFKEQ. CDR3 sequence reads: CASSRRDSSTDTQYF. The CDR3 region has the DNA TGTGCCAGCAGCCGCCGGGACTCGAGCACAGATACGCAGTATTTT.

This clone has a single count. This chain uses TRBV4-2 with TRBJ1-6; D may be TRBD1 (5 bases). There are 16 residues in the CDR3. Germline V gene data show CDR1 as LGHNA and CDR2 as YNFKEQ. V dropped 0 bases and J dropped 5 bases, with 11 bases sitting between them. The CDR3 is CASSQDQGADNSPLHF. The CDR3 region has the DNA TGTGCCAGCAGCCAAGATCAAGGGGCAGATAATTCACCCCTCCACTTT.

This sequence joins TRBV18 and TRBJ2-1; the match to TRBD1 covers 8 bases. The CDR3 length is 14 residues. Looked up from germline, CDR1 is KGHSH and CDR2 is LQKENI. The V and J ends lost 3 bases and 9 bases, in that order; junction bases with no gene match: 7. Written as DNA, the CDR3 is TGTGCCAGCTCACCGGAGACAGGGGACGGTGAGCAGTTCTTC. This codes for CASSPETGDGEQFF.

In its sample, this clone was seen once. The genes are TRBV15 and TRBJ1-3; 8 bases are shared with TRBD1. The CDR3 is made up of 15 amino acids. Trimming removed 3 bases from V and 4 bases from J; junction bases left unmatched: 5. Germline CDR1 and CDR2: LNHNV and YYDKDF (reference sequence). Written as DNA, the CDR3 is TGTGCCACCAGCAGCCCCGGGACAGGAGGAAACACCATATATTTT. Translation gives CATSSPGTGGNTIYF.